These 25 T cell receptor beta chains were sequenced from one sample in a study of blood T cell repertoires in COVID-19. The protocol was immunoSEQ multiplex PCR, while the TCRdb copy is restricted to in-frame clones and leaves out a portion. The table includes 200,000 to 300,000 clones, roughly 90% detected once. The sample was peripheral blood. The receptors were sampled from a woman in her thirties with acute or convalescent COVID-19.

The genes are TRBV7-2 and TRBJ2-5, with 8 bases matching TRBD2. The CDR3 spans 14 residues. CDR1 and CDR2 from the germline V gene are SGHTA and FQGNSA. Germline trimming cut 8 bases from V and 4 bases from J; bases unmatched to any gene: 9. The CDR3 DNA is TGTGCCAGCGGCACGGGACTAGGGGGAGAGACCCAGTACTTC. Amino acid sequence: CASGTGLGGETQYF.

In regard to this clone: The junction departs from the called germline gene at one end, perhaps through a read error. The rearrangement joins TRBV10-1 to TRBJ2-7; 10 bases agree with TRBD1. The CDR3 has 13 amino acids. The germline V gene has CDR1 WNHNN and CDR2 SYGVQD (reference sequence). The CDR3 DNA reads TGCGCCAGCAGCCCTTCCGGGACAGGGGTTTCGCACTTC. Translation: CASSPSGTGVSHF.

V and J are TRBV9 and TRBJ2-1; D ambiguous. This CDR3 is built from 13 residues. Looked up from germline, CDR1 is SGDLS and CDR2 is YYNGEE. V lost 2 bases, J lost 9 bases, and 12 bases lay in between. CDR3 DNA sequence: TGTGCCAGCAGCGTCGGAGCGTTCACTGAGCAGTTCTTC. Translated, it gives CASSVGAFTEQFF.

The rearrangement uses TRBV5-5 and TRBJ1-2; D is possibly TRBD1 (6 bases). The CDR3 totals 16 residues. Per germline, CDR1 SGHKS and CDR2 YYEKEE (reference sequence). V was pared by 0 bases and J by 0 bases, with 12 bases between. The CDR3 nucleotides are TGTGCCAGCAGCTTGGATGCGACAGGACCTAACTATGGCTACACCTTC. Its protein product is CASSLDATGPNYGYTF.

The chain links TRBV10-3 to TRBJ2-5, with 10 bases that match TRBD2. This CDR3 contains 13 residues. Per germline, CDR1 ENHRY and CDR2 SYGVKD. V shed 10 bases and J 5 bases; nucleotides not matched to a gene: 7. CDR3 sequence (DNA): TGTGCCACCAAGCCTAGCGGGAGTGAGACCCAGTACTTC. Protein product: CATKPSGSETQYF.

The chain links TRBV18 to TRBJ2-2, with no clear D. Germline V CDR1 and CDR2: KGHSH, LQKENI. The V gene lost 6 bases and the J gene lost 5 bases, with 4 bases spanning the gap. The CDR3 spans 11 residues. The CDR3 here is CASSRTGELFF. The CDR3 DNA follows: TGTGCCAGCTCGAGAACCGGGGAGCTGTTTTTT.

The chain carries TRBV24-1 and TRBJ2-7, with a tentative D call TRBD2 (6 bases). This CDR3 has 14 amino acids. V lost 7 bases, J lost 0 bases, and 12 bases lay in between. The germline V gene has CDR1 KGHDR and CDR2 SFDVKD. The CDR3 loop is CATSRGGASYEQYF. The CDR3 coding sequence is TGTGCCACCAGCAGAGGCGGGGCCTCCTACGAGCAGTACTTC.

CDR3 amino acids: CASSEREISTDTQYF. The DNA of the CDR3 is TGTGCCAGCAGCGAGCGGGAAATTAGCACAGATACGCAGTATTTT. The J gene is TRBJ2-3, the V gene TRBV9; 7 positions match TRBD2. The V gene end was trimmed by 3 bases and the J gene end by 0 bases; junction bases not matched to a gene: 4. Germline V gene data show CDR1 as SGDLS and CDR2 as YYNGEE. The CDR3 covers 15 residues.

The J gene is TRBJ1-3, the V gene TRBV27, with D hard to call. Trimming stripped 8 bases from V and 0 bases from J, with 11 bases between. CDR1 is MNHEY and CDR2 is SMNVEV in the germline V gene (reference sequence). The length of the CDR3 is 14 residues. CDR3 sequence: CASGRHSSGNTIYF. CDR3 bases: TGTGCCAGCGGCCGGCACAGCTCTGGAAACACCATATATTTT.

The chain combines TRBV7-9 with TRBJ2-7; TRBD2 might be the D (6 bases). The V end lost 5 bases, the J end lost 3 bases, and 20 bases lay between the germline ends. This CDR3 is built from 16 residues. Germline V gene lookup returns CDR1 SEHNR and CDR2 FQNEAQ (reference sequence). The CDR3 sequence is CASSTGESSAYYEQYF. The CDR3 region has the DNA TGTGCCAGCAGCACCGGGGAGTCTAGCGCTTACTACGAGCAGTACTTC. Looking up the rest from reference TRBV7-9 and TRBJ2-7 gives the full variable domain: DTGVSQNPRHKITKRGQNVTFRCDPISEHNRLYWYRQTLGQGPEFLTYFQNEAQLEKSRLLSDRFSAERPKGSFSTLEIQRTEQGDSAMYLCASSTGESSAYYEQYFGPGTRLTVT.

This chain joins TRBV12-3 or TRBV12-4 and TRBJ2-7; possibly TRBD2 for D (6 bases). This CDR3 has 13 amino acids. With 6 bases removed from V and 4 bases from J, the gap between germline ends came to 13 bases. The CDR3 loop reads CASRRGTSYEQYF. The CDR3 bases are TGTGCCAGCAGACGTGGGACTTCGTACGAGCAGTACTTC.

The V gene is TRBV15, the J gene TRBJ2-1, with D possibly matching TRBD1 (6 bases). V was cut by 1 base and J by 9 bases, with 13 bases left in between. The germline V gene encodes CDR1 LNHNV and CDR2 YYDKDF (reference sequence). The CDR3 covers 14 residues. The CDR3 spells CATSRAGKGVEQFF. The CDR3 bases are TGTGCCACCAGCAGAGCTGGGAAGGGGGTTGAGCAGTTCTTC.

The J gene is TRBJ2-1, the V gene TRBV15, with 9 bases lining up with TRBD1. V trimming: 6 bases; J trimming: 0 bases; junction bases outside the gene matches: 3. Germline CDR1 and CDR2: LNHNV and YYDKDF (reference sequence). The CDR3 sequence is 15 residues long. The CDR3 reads CATSGTGSSYNEQFF. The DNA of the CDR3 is TGTGCCACCAGTGGGACAGGGAGCTCCTACAATGAGCAGTTCTTC.

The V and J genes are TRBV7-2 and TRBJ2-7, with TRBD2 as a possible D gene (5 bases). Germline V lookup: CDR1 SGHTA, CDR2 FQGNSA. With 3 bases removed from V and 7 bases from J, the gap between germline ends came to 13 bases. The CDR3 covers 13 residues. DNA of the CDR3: TGTGCCAGCAGCTTTCGCCGGGAAAAAGAGCAGTACTTC. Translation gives CASSFRREKEQYF.

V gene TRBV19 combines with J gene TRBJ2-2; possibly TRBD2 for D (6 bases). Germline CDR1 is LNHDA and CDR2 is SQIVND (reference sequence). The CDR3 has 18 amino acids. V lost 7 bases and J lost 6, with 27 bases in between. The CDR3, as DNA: TGTGCCAGTACCAACTCGCTCGGGTCGGGAGTTTACCCCGGGGAGCTGTTTTTT. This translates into CASTNSLGSGVYPGELFF.

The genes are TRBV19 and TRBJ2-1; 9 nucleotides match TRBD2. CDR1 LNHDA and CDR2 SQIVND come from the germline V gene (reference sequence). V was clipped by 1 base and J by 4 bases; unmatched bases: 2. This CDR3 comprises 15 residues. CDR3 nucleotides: TGTGCCAGTAGTATAGGGCTAGCGGGGTACAATGAGCAGTTCTTC. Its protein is CASSIGLAGYNEQFF.

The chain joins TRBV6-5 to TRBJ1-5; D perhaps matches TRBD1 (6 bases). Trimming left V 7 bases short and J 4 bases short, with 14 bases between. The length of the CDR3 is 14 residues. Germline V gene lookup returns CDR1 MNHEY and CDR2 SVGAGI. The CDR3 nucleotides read TGTGCCAGCAATTCGGCAGGGGCAAATCAGCCCCAGCATTTT. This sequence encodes CASNSAGANQPQHF.

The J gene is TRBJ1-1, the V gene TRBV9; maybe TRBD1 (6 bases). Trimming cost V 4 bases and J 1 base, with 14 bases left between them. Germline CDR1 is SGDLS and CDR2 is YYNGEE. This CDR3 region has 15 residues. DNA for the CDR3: TGTGCCAGCAGCCCCCGGTGGGGGCCGAACACTGAAGCTTTCTTT. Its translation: CASSPRWGPNTEAFF.

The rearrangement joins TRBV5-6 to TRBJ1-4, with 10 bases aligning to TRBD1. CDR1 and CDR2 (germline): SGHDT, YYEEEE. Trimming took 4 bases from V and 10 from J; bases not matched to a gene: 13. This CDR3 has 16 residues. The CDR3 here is CASSGDRGRAHGKLFF. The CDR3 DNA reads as TGTGCCAGCAGCGGGGACAGGGGACGGGCGCATGGAAAACTGTTTTTT.

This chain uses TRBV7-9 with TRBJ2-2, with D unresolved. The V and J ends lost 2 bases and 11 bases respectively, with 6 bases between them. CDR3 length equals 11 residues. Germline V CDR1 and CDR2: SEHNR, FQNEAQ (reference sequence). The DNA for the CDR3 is TGTGCCAGCAGCTTATCCGTTGAGCTGTTTTTT. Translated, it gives CASSLSVELFF.

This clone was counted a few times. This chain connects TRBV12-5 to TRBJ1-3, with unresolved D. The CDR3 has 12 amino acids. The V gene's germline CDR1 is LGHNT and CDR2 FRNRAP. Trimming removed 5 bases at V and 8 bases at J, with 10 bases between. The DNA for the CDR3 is TGTGCTAGTGGTCTTCGGGTAGACACCATATATTTT. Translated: CASGLRVDTIYF.

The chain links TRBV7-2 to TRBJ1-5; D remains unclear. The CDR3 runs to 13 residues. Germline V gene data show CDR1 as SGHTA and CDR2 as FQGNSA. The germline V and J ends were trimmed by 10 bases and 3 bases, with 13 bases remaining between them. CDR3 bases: TGTGCCACCTCCGTCGAGGACAATCAGCCCCAGCATTTT. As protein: CATSVEDNQPQHF.

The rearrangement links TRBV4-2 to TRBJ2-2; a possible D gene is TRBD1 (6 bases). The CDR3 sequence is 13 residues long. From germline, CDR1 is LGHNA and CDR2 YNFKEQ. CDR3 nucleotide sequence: TGTGCAGTCAGGGGAGAGAACACCGGGGAGCTGTTTTTT. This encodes CAVRGENTGELFF.

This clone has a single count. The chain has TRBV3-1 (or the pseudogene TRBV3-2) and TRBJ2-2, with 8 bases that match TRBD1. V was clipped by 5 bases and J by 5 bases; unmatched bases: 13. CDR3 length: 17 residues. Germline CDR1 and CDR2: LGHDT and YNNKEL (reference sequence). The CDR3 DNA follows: TGTGCCAGCAGCAAGAGAAAGACAGGGGACTGGACCGGGGAGCTGTTTTTT. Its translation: CASSKRKTGDWTGELFF.

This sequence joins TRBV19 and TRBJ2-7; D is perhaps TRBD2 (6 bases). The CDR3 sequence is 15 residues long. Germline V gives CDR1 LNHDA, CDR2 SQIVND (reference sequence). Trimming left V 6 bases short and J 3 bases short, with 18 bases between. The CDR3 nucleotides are TGTGCCAGTAGCCGGGTGGGCGGGAAAGTCTACGAGCAGTACTTC. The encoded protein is CASSRVGGKVYEQYF.